This TCR beta chain was profiled in a study of breast tumors, draining lymph nodes, adjacent tissues. General study points: Tumor T cell lymph node origin was a supported hypothesis, not proven. Luminal-like breast cancer showed significantly higher tumor–nontumor repertoire similarity than basal-like. The data were judged consistent with most tumor T cells coming from lymph node and expanding in tumor.

TCRdb used MiXCR to reprocess the multiplex PCR reads, holding one entry per CDR3 protein. The sample contains 200,000 or so distinct CDR3 sequences, roughly 31% of which appear only once. CDR1 is SEHNR and CDR2 is FQNEAQ in the germline V gene (reference sequence). The CDR3 spans 17 residues. Unmatched junction bases numbered 14, after V lost 5 bases and J lost 1 base. The lymph nodes were axillary draining lymph nodes from breast cancer patients. This clonotype appeared many times. Its antigen is not identified. The chain joins TRBV7-9 to TRBJ2-7; 7 bases fit TRBD1. This sequence originates from a female donor with breast cancer. Some clones in this sample may be carry-over from other donors' samples. The specimen was axillary lymph node tissue. CDR3 nucleotide sequence: TGTGCCAGCAGCCCCATCGGCGGACAGGAGCTTTCCTACGAGCAGTACTTC. Residues: CASSPIGGQELSYEQYF.